This T cell receptor beta chain was identified during a study of control samples from healthy donors and cancer patients. Here immunoSEQ multiplex PCR was the method, and the copy in TCRdb shows in-frame clones only, minus some. The sample yields about 77,000 clones, around 92% seen once. V shed 4 bases, J shed 8 bases, and the junction held 13 bases outside the gene matches. CDR3 length equals 16 residues. Germline CDR1 is MGHRA and CDR2 is YSYEKL. The receptor's source is a woman aged 55-69 years in good health. Sequencing was done on a sample of blood. The chain recombines TRBV4-1 with TRBJ2-2, with 7 bases lining up with TRBD2. CDR3 amino acids: CASSPSGAGVSGELFF. CDR3 coding DNA: TGCGCCAGCAGCCCATCGGGTGCGGGAGTGTCGGGGGAGCTGTTTTTT.